These 24 T cell receptor beta chains were all obtained from the same sample, sequenced in a study of early T cells in non-severe SARS-CoV-2 infection. Using its own MiXCR run on the 5' RACE reads, TCRdb lists one record per CDR3 protein. The profile shows about 42,000 distinct CDR3 sequences, approximately 6.9% of them singletons. Material for sequencing was whole blood. All receptors derive from an adult who was a healthcare worker with PCR-confirmed SARS-CoV-2 infection or an uninfected control (not recorded which).

This sequence joins TRBV3-1 and TRBJ2-3; a possible D gene is TRBD1 (6 bases). The V gene's germline CDR1 is LGHDT and CDR2 YNNKEL (reference sequence). This CDR3 has 12 amino acids. V lost 1 base to trimming and J lost 10 bases, with 9 bases between them. The CDR3, as DNA: TGTGCCAGCAGCCAAGGGACAGTATCGCAGTATTTT. Translating it yields CASSQGTVSQYF.

The chain links TRBV6-1 to TRBJ2-3, with 12 bases aligning to TRBD2. Germline-derived CDR1 and CDR2 are MNHNS and SASEGT. The CDR3 is made up of 16 amino acids. Unmatched junction bases numbered 10, after V lost 6 bases and J lost 6 bases. CDR3 coding DNA: TGTGCCAGCAGGATAGGACTAGCGGGGCCGCCGGATACGCAGTATTTT. As protein: CASRIGLAGPPDTQYF.

This clonotype was detected ten times or more. This chain links TRBV18 with TRBJ2-2; 10 bases are a match to TRBD2. The CDR3 consists of 19 residues. V lost 3 bases, J lost 1 base, and 11 bases stayed unmatched. Germline lookup yields CDR1 KGHSH and CDR2 LQKENI. CDR3 amino acids: CASSPSLGLASLNTGELFF. CDR3 DNA: TGTGCCAGCTCACCGAGTCTGGGACTAGCGTCTCTGAACACCGGGGAGCTGTTTTTT.

This chain joins TRBV12-3 or TRBV12-4 and TRBJ1-2; a possible D gene is TRBD1 (5 bases). This CDR3 comprises 11 residues. The V and J ends lost 11 bases and 4 bases respectively, with 11 bases between them. Here the CDR3 DNA reads TGTGCCGGGCGGGGGAGCTATGGCTACACCTTC. Amino acid sequence: CAGRGSYGYTF.

The chain employs TRBV7-9 and TRBJ2-1; 7 bases are shared with TRBD1. The CDR3 runs 13 residues. V was pared by 5 bases and J by 6 bases, with 4 bases of the junction left unmatched. Germline CDR1 SEHNR, CDR2 FQNEAQ (reference sequence). CDR3 loop: CASSLTGANEQFF. The CDR3 coding sequence is TGTGCCAGCAGCCTTACAGGGGCCAATGAGCAGTTCTTC.

In its sample, this clonotype was seen many times. The chain employs TRBV2 and TRBJ2-7; D is unclear. CDR3 length equals 14 residues. V dropped 1 base and J dropped 1 base, with 8 bases sitting between them. Germline V CDR1 and CDR2: SNHLY, FYNNEI. The CDR3 DNA follows: TGTGCCAGCAGTGAAGGTTCCTTATCCTACGAGCAGTACTTC. It specifies CASSEGSLSYEQYF. Filled out from reference TRBV2 and TRBJ2-7, the complete variable domain reads EPEVTQTPSHQVTQMGQEVILRCVPISNHLYFYWYRQILGQKVEFLVSFYNNEISEKSEIFDDQFSVERPDGSNFTLKIRSTKLEDSAMYFCASSEGSLSYEQYFGPGTRLTVT.

The V call is TRBV29-1, the J call TRBJ2-2, with TRBD1 matching 7 bases. Trimming removed 6 bases from V and 4 bases from J; junction bases left unmatched: 5. The germline CDR1 and CDR2 sequences are SQVTM and ANQGSEA. The CDR3 spans 13 residues. The CDR3 region is CSVDRAGTGELFF. The CDR3 DNA reads TGCAGCGTAGACAGGGCGGGCACCGGGGAGCTGTTTTTT.

Only a few counts were recorded for this clonotype. A much larger clone differs by one base, so this may be a read error. The chain employs TRBV4-2 and TRBJ2-7; TRBD2 matches at 11 bases. V was clipped by 3 bases and J by 0 bases; unmatched bases: 1. The CDR3 has 15 residues. Per the germline V gene, CDR1 is LGHNA and CDR2 is YNFKEQ. This chain's CDR3 is CASSHGLAGSYEQYF. For the CDR3, the DNA is TGTGCCAGCAGCCACGGACTAGCGGGCTCCTACGAGCAGTACTTC.

This clonotype showed up just a few times. The rearrangement uses TRBV5-1 and TRBJ1-2; tentative D call: TRBD1 (5 bases). The ends were cut back, 3 bases at V and 3 bases at J, with 9 bases in the middle. The CDR3 loop spans 13 amino acids. The V gene's germline CDR1 is SGHRS and CDR2 YFSETQ. This CDR3 is CASSSDRHYGYTF. The CDR3 DNA follows: TGCGCCAGCAGCTCAGACAGACACTATGGCTACACCTTC.

About this clonotype itself: A read error is possible here, since a much larger clone lies one base away. The J gene is TRBJ1-5, the V gene TRBV7-9; D not resolved. The CDR3 consists of 13 residues. Germline CDR1 SEHNR, CDR2 FQNEAQ (reference sequence). In DNA form, the CDR3 reads TGTTCCAGCAGCTTAACAGCCGGGGAGCCCCAGCATTTT. Its protein is CSSSLTAGEPQHF.

The chain carries TRBV7-2 and TRBJ2-2; 8 bases are shared with TRBD2. The CDR3 totals 14 residues. V gave up 5 bases and J gave up 6 bases; unmatched junction bases: 5. Germline V CDR1 and CDR2: SGHTA, FQGNSA. Here the CDR3 reads CASSQGSGAGELFF. In DNA form, the CDR3 reads TGTGCCAGCAGCCAGGGTAGCGGGGCCGGGGAGCTGTTTTTT.

Note on this clonotype: This may be a read error, as it is one base from a much larger clone. The chain couples TRBV7-6 to TRBJ2-7; D perhaps matches TRBD1 (6 bases). In germline, CDR1 is SGHVS, CDR2 FNYEAQ. Trimming pared 5 bases from V and 6 bases from J, leaving 11 bases between. This CDR3 is 12 amino acids long. The CDR3 is CASSRTGPEQYF. Written as DNA, the CDR3 is TGTGCCAGCAGCCGTACAGGGCCCGAGCAGTACTTC.

This clonotype was observed at least ten times. The chain couples TRBV4-1 to TRBJ2-4; 10 nucleotides match TRBD2. Germline assignment: CDR1 MGHRA and CDR2 YSYEKL. V trimming: 3 bases; J trimming: 4 bases; junction bases outside the gene matches: 6. The CDR3 contains 16 residues. CDR3 region: CASSQPLAGEKNIQYF. In DNA, the CDR3 is TGCGCCAGCAGCCAGCCGCTAGCGGGGGAAAAAAACATTCAGTACTTC.

The count of this clonotype is one. The chain uses TRBV18 and TRBJ1-1; D gene unclear. CDR1 is KGHSH, CDR2 LQKENI, per germline. The CDR3 has 16 residues. V gave up 2 bases and J gave up 1 base, with 14 bases separating them. CDR3 coding DNA: TGTGCCAGCTCACCAGTCGGTATTAGGGAGAACACTGAAGCTTTCTTT. It encodes CASSPVGIRENTEAFF. The full variable domain, in which reference TRBV18 and TRBJ1-1 provide the parts outside the CDR3, is NAGVMQNPRHLVRRRGQEARLRCSPMKGHSHVYWYRQLPEEGLKFMVYLQKENIIDESGMPKERFSAEFPKEGPSILRIQQVVRGDSAAYFCASSPVGIRENTEAFFGQGTRLTVV.

This clonotype occurred many times. This chain joins TRBV7-2 and TRBJ2-5; tentatively, D is TRBD2 (6 bases). Trimming left V 5 bases short and J 2 bases short, with 12 bases between. CDR3 length: 14 residues. Germline V gene data show CDR1 as SGHTA and CDR2 as FQGNSA. The chain's CDR3 is CASSPEGLQETQYF. For the CDR3, the DNA is TGTGCCAGCAGCCCGGAGGGACTTCAAGAGACCCAGTACTTC.

This chain joins TRBV14 and TRBJ1-3; no definite D call. The germline V and J ends were trimmed by 2 bases and 2 bases, with 10 bases remaining between them. CDR3 length: 15 amino acids. The germline V gene has CDR1 SGHDN and CDR2 FVKESK. This CDR3 is CASSQQAITGNTIYF. For the CDR3, the DNA is TGTGCCAGCAGCCAACAGGCGATCACTGGAAACACCATATATTTT.

This clonotype was observed at least ten times. This chain joins TRBV29-1 and TRBJ2-3; 7 nucleotides align to TRBD2. The CDR3 consists of 14 residues. The J segment lost 4 bases and the V segment lost 6 bases, leaving 10 bases of the junction unmatched. The germline V gene has CDR1 SQVTM and CDR2 ANQGSEA. The CDR3 region has the DNA TGCAGCGTCCCCGACGATGGGGGGGCAGATACGCAGTATTTT. The encoded protein is CSVPDDGGADTQYF.

The table lists this clonotype with a few counts. The gene calls are TRBV7-9 and TRBJ1-5; 8 positions agree with TRBD1. CDR3 length equals 14 residues. V gave up 5 bases and J gave up 3 bases; unmatched junction bases: 3. Looked up from germline, CDR1 is SEHNR and CDR2 is FQNEAQ (reference sequence). As DNA, the CDR3 is TGTGCCAGCAGCCGGACAGGGACCAATCAGCCCCAGCATTTT. It yields the protein CASSRTGTNQPQHF.

This clonotype was found many times. V gene TRBV7-8 combines with J gene TRBJ2-5, with D maybe TRBD2 (6 bases). The germline V gene has CDR1 SGHVS and CDR2 FQNEAQ. The CDR3 sequence is 11 residues long. Trimming removed 6 bases at V and 5 bases at J, with 7 bases between. The CDR3 loop is CASSGGETQYF. The CDR3 nucleotides read TGTGCCAGCAGTGGGGGGGAGACCCAGTACTTC.

This clonotype came up a few times. This chain links TRBV7-9 with TRBJ1-2; possible D gene TRBD1, 6 bases. The V end was cut by 5 bases, the J end by 4 bases, with 26 bases between. Germline assignment: CDR1 SEHNR and CDR2 FQNEAQ (reference sequence). The CDR3 consists of 18 residues. The DNA of the CDR3 is TGTGCCAGCAGCCCAAACCTTCGACAGGAAAACCAGGGCTATGGCTACACCTTC. Encoded protein: CASSPNLRQENQGYGYTF.

This clonotype was counted a few times. This sequence joins TRBV3-1 and TRBJ2-1; 7 bases agree with TRBD2. The V gene's germline CDR1 is LGHDT and CDR2 YNNKEL (reference sequence). V lost 4 bases, J lost 0 bases, and 0 bases stayed unmatched. This CDR3 comprises 14 residues. The CDR3 region has the DNA TGTGCCAGCAGCCGGGGGGGCTCCTACAATGAGCAGTTCTTC. This codes for CASSRGGSYNEQFF.

This chain uses TRBV15 with TRBJ2-2; D uncertain. Germline V CDR1 and CDR2: LNHNV, YYDKDF (reference sequence). V was cut by 0 bases and J by 3 bases, with 5 bases left in between. The CDR3 consists of 14 residues. CDR3 in DNA: TGTGCCACCAGCAGAGATCGGGACACCGGGGAGCTGTTTTTT. It encodes CATSRDRDTGELFF. Together with reference TRBV15 and TRBJ2-2, the CDR3 gives the full variable domain: DAMVIQNPRYQVTQFGKPVTLSCSQTLNHNVMYWYQQKSSQAPKLLFHYYDKDFNNEADTPDNFQSRRPNTSFCFLDIRSPGLGDTAMYLCATSRDRDTGELFFGEGSRLTVL.

At least ten counts were recorded for this clonotype. The rearrangement uses TRBV6-5 and TRBJ2-7, with 10 nucleotides matching TRBD1. The J segment lost 2 bases and the V segment lost 2 bases, leaving 3 bases of the junction unmatched. The CDR3 extends over 15 amino acids. Germline lookup yields CDR1 MNHEY and CDR2 SVGAGI. CDR3 residues: CASSYAGQGTYEQYF. The CDR3 DNA reads as TGTGCCAGCAGTTACGCGGGACAGGGGACCTACGAGCAGTACTTC.

The J gene is TRBJ1-1, the V gene TRBV3-1; D call uncertain. Trimming left V 2 bases short and J 3 bases short, with 4 bases between. Germline values: CDR1 LGHDT, CDR2 YNNKEL (reference sequence). CDR3 length: 12 amino acids. In nucleotides, the CDR3 is TGTGCCAGCAGCCAATCTCACACTGAAGCTTTCTTT. It specifies CASSQSHTEAFF.